Listed here is a single T cell receptor beta chain. The ends were cut back, 6 bases at V and 6 bases at J, with 12 bases in the middle. Germline CDR1 and CDR2: SNHLY and FYNNEI. The length of the CDR3 is 12 residues. Using RNA transcripts, the TCR beta CDR3 regions were amplified. Second-round multiplex PCR followed a first-round RT-PCR using HTBI primers. TCRdb reprocessed the multiplex PCR reads via MiXCR and lists one record per CDR3 protein. Of 620,000 or so distinct CDR3 sequences in the sample, roughly 20% were seen once. This sample was taken from a study of Graves' ophthalmopathy and Graves' hyperthyroidism.

This rearrangement joins TRBV2 to TRBJ2-7; D unresolved. This TCR was recovered from a woman younger than 30 with stable Graves' hyperthyroidism. Some clones in this sample may be carry-over from other donors' samples. The sequenced sample was peripheral blood. CDR3 amino acids: CASRVTPSEQYF. CDR3 nucleotide sequence: TGTGCCAGCAGGGTTACGCCGTCCGAGCAGTACTTC. Full variable domain (rest looked up from reference TRBV2 and TRBJ2-7): EPEVTQTPSHQVTQMGQEVILRCVPISNHLYFYWYRQILGQKVEFLVSFYNNEISEKSEIFDDQFSVERPDGSNFTLKIRSTKLEDSAMYFCASRVTPSEQYFGPGTRLTVT.